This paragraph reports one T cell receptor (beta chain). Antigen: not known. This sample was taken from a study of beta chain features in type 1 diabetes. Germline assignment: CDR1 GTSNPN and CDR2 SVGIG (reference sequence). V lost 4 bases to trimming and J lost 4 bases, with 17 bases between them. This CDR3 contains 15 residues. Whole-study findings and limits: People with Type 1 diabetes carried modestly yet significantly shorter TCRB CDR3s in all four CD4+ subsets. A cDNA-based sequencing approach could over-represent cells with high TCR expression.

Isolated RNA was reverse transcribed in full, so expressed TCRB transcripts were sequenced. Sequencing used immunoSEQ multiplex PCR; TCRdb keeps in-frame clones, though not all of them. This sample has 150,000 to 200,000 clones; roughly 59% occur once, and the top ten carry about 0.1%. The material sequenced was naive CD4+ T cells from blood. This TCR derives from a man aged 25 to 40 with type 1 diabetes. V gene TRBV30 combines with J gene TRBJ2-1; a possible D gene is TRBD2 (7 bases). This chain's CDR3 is CAWTSGGGQYNEQFF. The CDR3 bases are TGTGCCTGGACGTCGGGCGGGGGCCAGTACAATGAGCAGTTCTTC.